The 21 T cell receptor beta chains below were found in one sample sequenced in a study of OX40 agonist ivuxolimab in advanced cancers. The table came from immunoSEQ multiplex PCR; TCRdb's copy has only in-frame clones and leaves some out. Among about 25,000 clones listed, roughly 80% were seen once. The sample consisted of CD4+ or CD8+ T cells sorted from blood, taken in a trial of the OX40 agonist ivuxolimab. The origin of the receptors is an adult with an advanced solid tumor such as melanoma, head and neck, liver or kidney cancer.

The chain uses TRBV30 and TRBJ2-3, with D maybe TRBD2 (6 bases). V lost 2 bases and J 2 bases, leaving 11 bases between the germline ends. This CDR3 has 14 residues. CDR1 is GTSNPN and CDR2 is SVGIG in the germline V gene (reference sequence). CDR3 loop: CAWSRGKTTDTQYF. The CDR3 region has the DNA TGTGCCTGGAGTCGGGGGAAAACCACAGATACGCAGTATTTT.

This clone was found once. V gene TRBV6-5 combines with J gene TRBJ1-2; no clear D. Germline V lookup: CDR1 MNHEY, CDR2 SVGAGI. V shed 7 bases and J shed 1 base, with 13 bases lying between them. The CDR3 contains 14 residues. This CDR3 is CASTPAADNYGYTF. The CDR3 DNA is TGTGCCAGCACCCCGGCGGCCGATAACTATGGCTACACCTTC.

In this sample, this clone turned up a few times. J is TRBJ1-2 and V is TRBV5-4; TRBD1 is a possible D gene (5 bases). Germline CDR1 SGHNT, CDR2 YYREEE (reference sequence). This CDR3 comprises 13 residues. V was shortened by 0 bases and J by 8 bases, with 11 bases between the two germline ends. CDR3 DNA sequence: TGTGCCAGCAGCTTGGGGGGGATGCGGGGCTACACCTTC. It codes for CASSLGGMRGYTF.

The V and J genes are TRBV7-2 and TRBJ2-3, with TRBD2 identical over 9 bases. With V trimmed by 2 bases and J by 1 base, 1 base remained unmatched. Germline CDR1 SGHTA, CDR2 FQGNSA. The CDR3 has 15 amino acids. CDR3 DNA sequence: TGTGCCAGCAGCTTACCTAGCGGGGGCACAGATACGCAGTATTTT. Its protein is CASSLPSGGTDTQYF.

The chain employs TRBV9 and TRBJ2-6, with D perhaps matching TRBD1 or TRBD2 (5 bases each). The germline gives CDR1 SGDLS, CDR2 YYNGEE. Trimming cost V 0 bases and J 0 bases, with 13 bases left between them. This CDR3 is built from 18 residues. The CDR3 spells CASSVGGVIRSGANVLTF. In DNA form, the CDR3 reads TGTGCCAGCAGCGTAGGAGGGGTGATACGCTCTGGGGCCAACGTCCTGACTTTC.

V is TRBV9 and J is TRBJ2-6; D is undetermined. Trimming cost V 3 bases and J 0 bases, with 19 bases left between them. The germline V gene encodes CDR1 SGDLS and CDR2 YYNGEE. This CDR3 has 19 amino acids. CDR3 DNA: TGTGCCAGCAGCGGAGACGGAACGGACGGTTACTCTGGGGCCAACGTCCTGACTTTC. This encodes CASSGDGTDGYSGANVLTF.

This chain links TRBV7-3 with TRBJ1-2; tentatively, D is TRBD1 (6 bases). The CDR3 is 16 residues long. Germline lookup yields CDR1 SGHTA and CDR2 FQGTGA. The germline V and J ends were trimmed by 1 base and 6 bases, with 18 bases remaining between them. CDR3 in DNA: TGTGCCAGCAGCTTAAGGGGCGGGGGCTCGAGGGATGGCTACACCTTC. It is translated as CASSLRGGGSRDGYTF.

This chain connects TRBV7-9 to TRBJ1-1; maybe TRBD1 (5 bases). The CDR3 has 13 amino acids. V lost 5 bases and J lost 8, with 15 bases in between. CDR1 SEHNR and CDR2 FQNEAQ come from the germline V gene (reference sequence). The CDR3 reads CASSIGDGAEAFF. CDR3 DNA: TGTGCCAGCAGCATTGGGGACGGAGCGGAAGCTTTCTTT. The variable domain in full, completed from reference TRBV7-9 and TRBJ1-1, reads DTGVSQNPRHKITKRGQNVTFRCDPISEHNRLYWYRQTLGQGPEFLTYFQNEAQLEKSRLLSDRFSAERPKGSFSTLEIQRTEQGDSAMYLCASSIGDGAEAFFGQGTRLTVV.

This chain uses TRBV4-1 with TRBJ1-5; the D gene is possibly TRBD1 (6 bases). CDR3 size: 17 residues. Trimming took 1 base from V and 2 from J, leaving 15 bases between them. CDR1 MGHRA and CDR2 YSYEKL come from the germline V gene. CDR3 in DNA: TGCGCCAGCAGCCAAGTGCCCACAGGGATCGGCAATCAGCCCCAGCATTTT. It translates to CASSQVPTGIGNQPQHF.

This clone has a handful of counts. This chain joins TRBV7-9 and TRBJ2-7; TRBD2 aligns across 11 bases. The CDR3 totals 15 residues. V lost 5 bases, J lost 4 bases, and 7 bases stayed unmatched. Germline V gene data show CDR1 as SEHNR and CDR2 as FQNEAQ (reference sequence). CDR3 sequence: CASSPRTSGWYEQYF. The CDR3 nucleotides read TGTGCCAGCAGCCCAAGGACTAGCGGGTGGTACGAGCAGTACTTC.

This chain uses TRBV6-4 with TRBJ2-3; 10 positions match TRBD2. Germline V lookup: CDR1 MRHNA, CDR2 SNTAGT. V gave up 0 bases and J gave up 2 bases; unmatched junction bases: 2. The CDR3 has 16 amino acids. CDR3 DNA sequence: TGTGCCAGCAGTGACTCGAGCGGGGGGGCCACAGATACGCAGTATTTT. Translated: CASSDSSGGATDTQYF.

The chain carries TRBV7-8 and TRBJ1-1; D unresolved. The CDR3 is made up of 12 amino acids. In germline, CDR1 is SGHVS, CDR2 FQNEAQ. Between the trimmed V and J ends, which lost 5 bases and 4 bases, there was a span of 8 bases. DNA for the CDR3: TGTGCCAGCAGCCCTTCGGGCACTGAAGCTTTCTTT. It yields the protein CASSPSGTEAFF.

This chain uses TRBV6-5 with TRBJ1-2; 7 positions agree with TRBD1. V lost 5 bases to trimming and J lost 4 bases; unmatched junction nucleotides: 7. The CDR3 runs to 14 residues. In germline, CDR1 is MNHEY, CDR2 SVGAGI. The CDR3 reads CASSPTGNIYGYTF. DNA of the CDR3: TGTGCCAGCAGTCCGACAGGGAACATCTATGGCTACACCTTC.

The V gene is TRBV5-6, the J gene TRBJ1-1; TRBD1 agrees at 7 bases. Germline V gene data show CDR1 as SGHDT and CDR2 as YYEEEE. The CDR3 loop spans 14 amino acids. The J segment lost 11 bases and the V segment lost 5 bases, leaving 15 bases of the junction unmatched. CDR3 DNA: TGTGCCAGCAGTACGGGACAGTCTAGAGAAAGCGCTTTCTTT. Its translation is CASSTGQSRESAFF.

J is TRBJ1-2 and V is TRBV7-9, with 12 bases that match TRBD1. Germline trimming cut 4 bases from V and 6 bases from J; bases unmatched to any gene: 6. CDR3 length: 15 residues. Germline CDR1 is SEHNR and CDR2 is FQNEAQ (reference sequence). The CDR3 DNA sequence: TGTGCCAGCAGCTCCCCGGGACAGGGGGCGAATGGCTACACCTTC. Its protein product is CASSSPGQGANGYTF.

This chain uses TRBV4-3 with TRBJ2-3, with 9 bases identical to TRBD1. The CDR3 has 16 amino acids. V lost 1 base and J lost 6; bases outside the gene matches: 8. Germline CDR1 reads LGHNA; CDR2 reads YSLEER. CDR3 in amino acids: CASSQGQGGLGDTQYF. The CDR3 DNA is TGCGCCAGCAGCCAAGGACAGGGGGGTCTAGGGGATACGCAGTATTTT.

The chain joins TRBV19 to TRBJ2-1; TRBD2 aligns across 8 bases. With 6 bases clipped from V and 7 bases from J, the junction kept 11 bases outside the gene matches. The CDR3 length is 15 residues. Germline CDR1 LNHDA, CDR2 SQIVND (reference sequence). The CDR3 sequence is CASSPAAGVFNEQFF. The CDR3 nucleotides read TGTGCCAGTAGCCCCGCAGCGGGGGTCTTTAATGAGCAGTTCTTC.

The gene calls are TRBV28 and TRBJ2-7, with D maybe TRBD1 (6 bases). V lost 7 bases to trimming and J lost 0 bases, with 19 bases between them. The CDR3 extends over 16 amino acids. CDR1 is MDHEN and CDR2 is SYDVKM in the germline V gene. CDR3 amino acids: CASTPIKGVSSYEQYF. DNA for the CDR3: TGTGCCAGCACCCCTATCAAGGGGGTCAGCTCCTACGAGCAGTACTTC.

V gene TRBV7-9 combines with J gene TRBJ2-7; D gene uncertain. This CDR3 spans 15 amino acids. V was pared by 3 bases and J by 1 base, with 13 bases between. The germline gives CDR1 SEHNR, CDR2 FQNEAQ (reference sequence). The CDR3 protein is CASSFGGSKSYEQYF. The CDR3 DNA sequence: TGTGCCAGCAGCTTCGGTGGAAGTAAATCCTACGAGCAGTACTTC. The complete variable domain, with remaining parts taken from reference TRBV7-9 and TRBJ2-7, reads DTGVSQNPRHKITKRGQNVTFRCDPISEHNRLYWYRQTLGQGPEFLTYFQNEAQLEKSRLLSDRFSAERPKGSFSTLEIQRTEQGDSAMYLCASSFGGSKSYEQYFGPGTRLTVT.

The chain uses TRBV5-1 and TRBJ2-1; 8 bases agree with TRBD1. V shed 1 base and J 7 bases; nucleotides not matched to a gene: 4. This CDR3 has 14 amino acids. The germline V gene encodes CDR1 SGHRS and CDR2 YFSETQ. The CDR3 spells CASSLRQGPNEQFF. In nucleotides, the CDR3 is TGCGCCAGCAGCTTGCGACAGGGGCCGAATGAGCAGTTCTTC.

V is TRBV20-1 and J is TRBJ2-5; no clear D. The V end was cut by 5 bases, the J end by 5 bases, with 9 bases between. This CDR3 region has 11 residues. Germline V gene lookup returns CDR1 DFQATT and CDR2 SNEGSKA (reference sequence). In DNA form, the CDR3 reads TGCAGTGCTGACTGGGGTGAGACCCAGTACTTC. Its protein product is CSADWGETQYF.